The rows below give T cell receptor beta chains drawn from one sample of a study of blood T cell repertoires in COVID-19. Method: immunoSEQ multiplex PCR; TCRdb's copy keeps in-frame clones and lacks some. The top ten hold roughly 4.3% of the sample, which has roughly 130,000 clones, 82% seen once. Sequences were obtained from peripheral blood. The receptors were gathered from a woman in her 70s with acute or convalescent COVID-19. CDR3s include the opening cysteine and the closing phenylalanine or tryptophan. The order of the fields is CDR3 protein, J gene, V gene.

cdr3_aa: CASTQGASGYTF
j_call: TRBJ1-2
v_call: TRBV3-1/TRBV3-2

cdr3_aa: CASSFMGGGDGYTF
j_call: TRBJ1-2
v_call: TRBV27

cdr3_aa: CASSKGDSNYGYTF
j_call: TRBJ1-2
v_call: TRBV5-1

cdr3_aa: CASSSLIHGYTF
j_call: TRBJ1-2
v_call: TRBV12-3/TRBV12-4

cdr3_aa: CASSATGGYSPLHF
j_call: TRBJ1-6
v_call: TRBV7-8

cdr3_aa: CASSLARINYGYTF
j_call: TRBJ1-2
v_call: TRBV7-2

cdr3_aa: CASSSGGRHYNSPLHF
j_call: TRBJ1-6
v_call: TRBV7-2

cdr3_aa: CASSIGTGDLNSPLHF
j_call: TRBJ1-6
v_call: TRBV19

cdr3_aa: CASSPGLVNTEAFF
j_call: TRBJ1-1
v_call: TRBV6-6

cdr3_aa: CSSLGVDTQYF
j_call: TRBJ2-3
v_call: TRBV20-1

cdr3_aa: CAIQGGVIAGNEQFF
j_call: TRBJ2-1
v_call: TRBV6-5

cdr3_aa: CASSPGTSAKTQYF
j_call: TRBJ2-5
v_call: TRBV7-2

cdr3_aa: CASSLNRVIGNTIYF
j_call: TRBJ1-3
v_call: TRBV7-9

cdr3_aa: CASSGQNGNEQFF
j_call: TRBJ2-1
v_call: TRBV27

cdr3_aa: CASSHTGNTGELFF
j_call: TRBJ2-2
v_call: TRBV4-2

cdr3_aa: CASSVGTDNYGYTF
j_call: TRBJ1-2
v_call: TRBV9

cdr3_aa: CASGVGRGGSDEQFF
j_call: TRBJ2-1
v_call: TRBV19

cdr3_aa: CASSYGTTGYQETQYF
j_call: TRBJ2-5
v_call: TRBV5-1

cdr3_aa: CASSIPRTGNEKLFF
j_call: TRBJ1-4
v_call: TRBV19

cdr3_aa: CASSSAALSNQPQHF
j_call: TRBJ1-5
v_call: TRBV28